One sample yielded the 4 T cell receptor beta chains listed below, sequenced in a study of CD8+ T cells in alopecia areata. Extracted from the samples, RNA was reverse transcribed into cDNA to serve as the sequencing template. Sequenced by immunoSEQ multiplex PCR; TCRdb stores in-frame clones only, minus some. The sample lists about 220,000 clones, under 75% occurring once. Treatment: oral pan-JAK inhibitor, 5-10 mg twice daily. Material: CD4+ T cells sorted from blood, obtained at week 4, from a patient treated with tofacitinib. These receptors all come from a human donor with alopecia areata.

The chain carries TRBV29-1 and TRBJ1-5; D remains unclear. This CDR3 contains 12 residues. Germline lookup yields CDR1 SQVTM and CDR2 ANQGSEA. Trimming removed 4 bases from V and 7 bases from J, with 11 bases in between. The CDR3 loop reads CSVAEGAQPQHF. Written as DNA, the CDR3 is TGCAGCGTTGCTGAGGGCGCGCAGCCCCAGCATTTT.

In this sample, this clone turned up many times. The chain couples TRBV19 to TRBJ1-5, with D perhaps TRBD1 (6 bases). CDR3 length equals 16 residues. Per germline, CDR1 LNHDA and CDR2 SQIVND (reference sequence). V was shortened by 0 bases and J by 5 bases, with 14 bases between the two germline ends. Written as DNA, the CDR3 is TGTGCCAGTAGTATAGAAGTCATGGGGGCGTATCAGCCCCAGCATTTT. It is translated as CASSIEVMGAYQPQHF. The complete variable domain, with remaining parts taken from reference TRBV19 and TRBJ1-5, reads DGGITQSPKYLFRKEGQNVTLSCEQNLNHDAMYWYRQDPGQGLRLIYYSQIVNDFQKGDIAEGYSVSREKKESFPLTVTSAQKNPTAFYLCASSIEVMGAYQPQHFGDGTRLSIL.

The chain recombines TRBV9 with TRBJ1-1, with D perhaps TRBD1 (6 bases). V was cut by 3 bases and J by 1 base, with 16 bases left in between. The CDR3 has 16 amino acids. Germline V gene sequence: CDR1 SGDLS, CDR2 YYNGEE. The CDR3 protein is CASSGQTGTSNTEAFF. Written as DNA, the CDR3 is TGTGCCAGCAGCGGACAGACCGGGACATCGAACACTGAAGCTTTCTTT.

V and J are TRBV4-3 and TRBJ2-3; 10 bases are a match to TRBD2. Germline CDR1 LGHNA, CDR2 YSLEER. The CDR3 length is 16 residues. After removal of 0 bases from V and 2 bases from J, the junction contained 2 bases not matched to a gene. The CDR3 sequence is CASSQDLAGDTDTQYF. The CDR3 coding sequence is TGCGCCAGCAGCCAAGATCTAGCGGGGGACACAGATACGCAGTATTTT.